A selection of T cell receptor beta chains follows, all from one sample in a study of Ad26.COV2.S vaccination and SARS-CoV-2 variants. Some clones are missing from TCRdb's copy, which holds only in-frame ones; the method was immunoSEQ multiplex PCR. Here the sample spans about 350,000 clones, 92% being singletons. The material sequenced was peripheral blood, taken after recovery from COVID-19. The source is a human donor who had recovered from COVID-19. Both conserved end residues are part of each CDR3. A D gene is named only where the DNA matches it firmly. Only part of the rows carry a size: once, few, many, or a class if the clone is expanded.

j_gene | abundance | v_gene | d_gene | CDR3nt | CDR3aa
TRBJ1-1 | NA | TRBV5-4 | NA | TGTGCCAGCACCCAGCCAGAGATGAACACTGAAGCTTTCTTT | CASTQPEMNTEAFF
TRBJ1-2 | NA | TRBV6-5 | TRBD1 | TGTGCCAGCAGTTACTACCAGGGGGCGGGTGGCTACACCTTC | CASSYYQGAGGYTF
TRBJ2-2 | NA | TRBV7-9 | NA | TGTGCCAGCAGCCCCAGGCGGATCACGAACACCGGGGAGCTGTTTTTT | CASSPRRITNTGELFF
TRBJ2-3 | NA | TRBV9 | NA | TGTGCCAGCAGCGTAGGGGGGCCTAGCACAGATACGCAGTATTTT | CASSVGGPSTDTQYF
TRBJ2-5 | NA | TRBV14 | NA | TGTGCCAGCAGCCAAGATGTTTTTAGCAGGGGAGAGACCCAGTACTTC | CASSQDVFSRGETQYF
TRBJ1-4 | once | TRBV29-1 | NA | TGCAGCGTCGACGGGGGGCCAGGGGAAAAACTGTTTTTT | CSVDGGPGEKLFF
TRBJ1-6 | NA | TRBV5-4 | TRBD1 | TGTGCCAGCAGCCCTACGACAGGGGTGAGGAATTCACCCCTCCACTTT | CASSPTTGVRNSPLHF
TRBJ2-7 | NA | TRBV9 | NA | TGTGCCAGCAGCGTAGACGGGACCGGGTCATGGGAGCAGTACTTC | CASSVDGTGSWEQYF
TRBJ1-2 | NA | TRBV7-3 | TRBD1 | TGTGCCAGCAGCCCCCACGAGGGACAGGGAATTGGCTACACCTTC | CASSPHEGQGIGYTF
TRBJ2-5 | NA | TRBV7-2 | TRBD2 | TGTGCCAGCAGCCAGGGGCTAGCGGGGTGGGGGGAGACCCAGTACTTC | CASSQGLAGWGETQYF
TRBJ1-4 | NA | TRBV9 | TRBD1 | TGTGCCAGCAGCGTAGGCACAGGGGTAGAAAGTGAAAAACTGTTTTTT | CASSVGTGVESEKLFF
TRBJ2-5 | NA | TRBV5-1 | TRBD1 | TGCGCCAGCAGCTCGGGACAGGGAGGTGAGGAGACCCAGTACTTC | CASSSGQGGEETQYF
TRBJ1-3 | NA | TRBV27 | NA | TGTGCCAGCAGACCAGCCGGCTCTGGAAACACCATATATTTT | CASRPAGSGNTIYF
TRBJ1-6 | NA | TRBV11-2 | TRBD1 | TGTGCCAGCAGCCAGGGGGTTTCACCCCTCCACTTT | CASSQGVSPLHF
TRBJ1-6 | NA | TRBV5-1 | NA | TGCGCCAGCAGCGTCGGGGCAGCCGACGTTTCACCCCTCCACTTT | CASSVGAADVSPLHF
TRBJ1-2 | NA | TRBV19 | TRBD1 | TGTGCCAGTAGGGAGGGACAGGTCTATGGCTACACCTTC | CASREGQVYGYTF
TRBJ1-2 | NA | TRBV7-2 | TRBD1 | TGTGCCAGCAGCTCCTCGGGACAGATAGGCTATGGCTACACCTTC | CASSSSGQIGYGYTF
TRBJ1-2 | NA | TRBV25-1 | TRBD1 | TGTGCCAGCAGTGCCGGACAGGGGAGGTTCTACACCTTC | CASSAGQGRFYTF
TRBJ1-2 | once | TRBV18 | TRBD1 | TGTGCCAGCTCCCGGGACAGCGCTAACTATGGCTACACCTTC | CASSRDSANYGYTF
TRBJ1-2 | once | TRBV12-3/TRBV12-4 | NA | TGTGCCAGCAGTTTTGGGGGGAAGGATGGCTACACCTTC | CASSFGGKDGYTF
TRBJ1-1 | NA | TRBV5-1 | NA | TGCGCCAGCAGCCGATCCGGGGGTAACACTGAAGCTTTCTTT | CASSRSGGNTEAFF
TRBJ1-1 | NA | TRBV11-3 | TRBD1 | TGTGCCAGCAGCGACAGGGTGAACACTGAAGCTTTCTTT | CASSDRVNTEAFF
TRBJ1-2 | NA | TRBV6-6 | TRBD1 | TGTGCCAGCACCTCGGGACAGGGCTATGGCTACACCTTC | CASTSGQGYGYTF
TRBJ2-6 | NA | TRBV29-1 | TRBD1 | TGCAGCGTTGCGGGACAGGGGGCGTGGGGGGCCAACGTCCTGACTTTC | CSVAGQGAWGANVLTF
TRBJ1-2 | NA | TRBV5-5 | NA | TGTGCCAGCAGCTTGGGGGGGTTCTATGGCTACACCTTC | CASSLGGFYGYTF
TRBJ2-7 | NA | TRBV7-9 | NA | TGTGCCAGCAGCTCCCCCCGCGGGGACAGTCTCTCCTACGAGCAGTACTTC | CASSSPRGDSLSYEQYF
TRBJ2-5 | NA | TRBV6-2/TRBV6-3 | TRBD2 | TGTGCCAGCAGTTACCTAGCGGGGGACCTGCAAGAGACCCAGTACTTC | CASSYLAGDLQETQYF
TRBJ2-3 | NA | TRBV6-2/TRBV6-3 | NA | TGTGCCAGCAGCCCAGACAGGATATCAGATACGCAGTATTTT | CASSPDRISDTQYF
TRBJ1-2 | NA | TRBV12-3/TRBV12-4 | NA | TGTGCCAGCAGTTTAGAACAGAACTATGGCTACACCTTC | CASSLEQNYGYTF
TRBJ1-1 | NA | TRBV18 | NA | TGTGCCAGCTCACCACTTGTTTCGAACACTGAAGCTTTCTTT | CASSPLVSNTEAFF
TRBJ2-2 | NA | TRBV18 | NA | TGTGCCAGCTCACTTAACACCGGGGAGCTGTTTTTT | CASSLNTGELFF
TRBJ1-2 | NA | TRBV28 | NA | TGTGCCAGCGGCACGGGGGGCGCTGACTATGGCTACACCTTC | CASGTGGADYGYTF
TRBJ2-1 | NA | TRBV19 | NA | TGTGCCAGTAGTCCAAGGGGACGTAGCTCCTACAATGAGCAGTTCTTC | CASSPRGRSSYNEQFF
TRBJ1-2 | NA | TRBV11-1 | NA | TGTGCCAGCTCCCGGGGGCCCGGCTACACCTTC | CASSRGPGYTF
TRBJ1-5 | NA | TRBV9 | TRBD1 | TGTGCCAGCAGCGAAGGGGGCGCGGTCAATCAGCCCCAGCATTTT | CASSEGGAVNQPQHF
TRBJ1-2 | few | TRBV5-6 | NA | TGTGCCAGCAGGCTTCTAGGACAGAGCGATGGCTACACCTTC | CASRLLGQSDGYTF
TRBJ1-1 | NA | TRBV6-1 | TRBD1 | TGTGCCAGCAGTGACCGACAGGGGGGGACTGAAGCTTTCTTT | CASSDRQGGTEAFF
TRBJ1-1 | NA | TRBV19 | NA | TGTGCCAGTAGTATGAGTGGCCCACACATGAACACTGAAGCTTTCTTT | CASSMSGPHMNTEAFF
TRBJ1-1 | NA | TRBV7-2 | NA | TGTGCCAGCAGCCTAACCGCCGGACAGAACACTGAAGCTTTCTTT | CASSLTAGQNTEAFF
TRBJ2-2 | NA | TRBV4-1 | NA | TGCGCCGCCCGGGACCTAAACACCGGGGAGCTGTTTTTT | CAARDLNTGELFF
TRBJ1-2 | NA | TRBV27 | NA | TGTGCCAGCGCAAGGAGGGACTATGGCTACACCTTC | CASARRDYGYTF
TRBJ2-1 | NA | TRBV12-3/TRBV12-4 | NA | TGTGCCACGGGCTTGGGCAATGAGCAGTTCTTC | CATGLGNEQFF
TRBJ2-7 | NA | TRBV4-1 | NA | TGCGCCAGCAGCCAAGATCGCGACGGCTTTTACGAGCAGTACTTC | CASSQDRDGFYEQYF
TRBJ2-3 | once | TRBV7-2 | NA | TGTGCCAGCAGCTTATTGCTGCTGGGGGAGGCAGGTACGCAGTATTTT | CASSLLLLGEAGTQYF
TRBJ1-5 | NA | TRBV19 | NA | TGTGCCAGTAGTCCGCTAAAAACTCCGGGCAATCAGCCCCAGCATTTT | CASSPLKTPGNQPQHF
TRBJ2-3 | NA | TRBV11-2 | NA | TGTGCCAGCAGCTTTTTCGGGCAGCAGTATTTT | CASSFFGQQYF
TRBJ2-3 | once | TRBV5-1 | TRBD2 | TGCGCCAGCAGGAGCGGGGGTCACGACACAGATACGCAGTATTTT | CASRSGGHDTDTQYF
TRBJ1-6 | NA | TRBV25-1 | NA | TGTGCCAGCAGCCCAAGCGGGGGCTCACCCCTCCACTTT | CASSPSGGSPLHF
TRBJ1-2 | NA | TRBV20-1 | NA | TGCAGTGCTAGTCTCAGGTTGGATCCGTATGGCTACACCTTC | CSASLRLDPYGYTF
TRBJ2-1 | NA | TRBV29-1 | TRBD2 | TGCAGCGTTGGCGGACTAGCGGGGGCCCTTGGGAATGAGCAGTTCTTC | CSVGGLAGALGNEQFF
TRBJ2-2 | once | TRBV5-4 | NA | TGTGCCAGCAGCAGGGACACCGGGGAGCTGTTTTTT | CASSRDTGELFF
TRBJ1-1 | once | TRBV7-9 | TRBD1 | TGTGCCAGCAGCGAGCCGGGACAGGAAGCTTTCTTT | CASSEPGQEAFF
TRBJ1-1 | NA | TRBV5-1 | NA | TGCGCCAGCAGCTCCACGAGGAACACTGAAGCTTTCTTT | CASSSTRNTEAFF